The entry below gives a single T cell receptor beta chain sequence along with its context. No antigen is known for it. The data derive from a study of T cell responses to AZD1222 COVID-19 vaccine. The study's findings and limits: Possibly, clonal diversity was underestimated; donors were largely white British and included more females. Sampling that yielded the repertoires occurred only after the peak T cell response.

With V trimmed by 5 bases and J by 10 bases, 7 bases remained unmatched. Germline loops: CDR1 LGHDT, CDR2 YNNKEL (reference sequence). This CDR3 is built from 13 residues. Measured with immunoSEQ multiplex PCR; TCRdb has only the in-frame clones, and not every one. The table records approximately 100,000 clones, about nine tenths of them present only once. This specimen consisted of peripheral blood, obtained on day 0 of AZD1222 vaccination. The sequence came from an adult in good health. V is TRBV3-1 (or the pseudogene TRBV3-2) and J is TRBJ2-1, with 8 bases matching TRBD2. The chain's CDR3 is CASSGWTSSEQFF. The CDR3 nucleotides read TGTGCCAGCAGCGGATGGACTAGCAGCGAGCAGTTCTTC.